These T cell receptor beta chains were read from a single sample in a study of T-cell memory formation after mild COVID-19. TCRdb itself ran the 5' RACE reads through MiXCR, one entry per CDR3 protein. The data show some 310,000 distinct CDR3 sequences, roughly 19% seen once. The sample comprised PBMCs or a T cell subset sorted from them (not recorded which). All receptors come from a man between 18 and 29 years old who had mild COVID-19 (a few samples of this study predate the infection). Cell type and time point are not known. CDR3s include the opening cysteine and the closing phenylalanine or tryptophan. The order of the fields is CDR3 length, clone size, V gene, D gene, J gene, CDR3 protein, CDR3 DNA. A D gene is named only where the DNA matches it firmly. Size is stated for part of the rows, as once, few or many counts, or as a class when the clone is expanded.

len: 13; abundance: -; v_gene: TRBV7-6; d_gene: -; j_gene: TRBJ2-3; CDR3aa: CASSFSSRDTQYF; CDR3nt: TGTGCCAGCAGCTTCTCTAGCCGGGATACGCAGTATTTT
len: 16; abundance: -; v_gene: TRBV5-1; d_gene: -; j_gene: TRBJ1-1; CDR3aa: CASSLATDRAYTEAFF; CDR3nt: TGCGCCAGCAGCTTGGCGACGGACAGAGCCTACACTGAAGCTTTCTTT
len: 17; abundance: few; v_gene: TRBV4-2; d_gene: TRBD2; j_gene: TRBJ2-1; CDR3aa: CASSQRGSGGAGNEQFF; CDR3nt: TGTGCCAGCAGCCAGAGGGGGAGCGGGGGGGCTGGAAATGAGCAGTTCTTC
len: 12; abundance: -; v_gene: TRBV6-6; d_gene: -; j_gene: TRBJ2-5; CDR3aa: CASTTPGQLQYF; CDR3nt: TGTGCCAGTACCACCCCTGGGCAGCTCCAGTACTTC
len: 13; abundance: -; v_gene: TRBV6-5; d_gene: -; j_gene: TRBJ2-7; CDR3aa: CASSWRSSYEQYF; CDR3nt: TGTGCCAGCTCATGGAGGTCCTCCTACGAGCAGTACTTC
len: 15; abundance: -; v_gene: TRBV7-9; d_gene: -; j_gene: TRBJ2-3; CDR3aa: CASSNEGGRTDTQYF; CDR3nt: TGTGCCAGCAGCAACGAGGGGGGGCGCACAGATACGCAGTATTTT
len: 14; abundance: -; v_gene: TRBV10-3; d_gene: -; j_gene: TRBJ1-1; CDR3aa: CAISDLQGNTEAFF; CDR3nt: TGTGCCATCAGTGATTTACAGGGGAACACTGAAGCTTTCTTT
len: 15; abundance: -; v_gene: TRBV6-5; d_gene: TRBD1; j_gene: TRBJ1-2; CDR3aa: CASSYGTGGASGYTF; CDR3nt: TGTGCCAGCAGTTACGGGACAGGGGGCGCAAGTGGCTACACCTTC
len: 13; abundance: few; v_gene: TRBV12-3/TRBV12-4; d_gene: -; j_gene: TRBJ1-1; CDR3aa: CATTPSESTEAFF; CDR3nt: TGTGCCACCACGCCCAGTGAGTCGACTGAAGCTTTCTTT
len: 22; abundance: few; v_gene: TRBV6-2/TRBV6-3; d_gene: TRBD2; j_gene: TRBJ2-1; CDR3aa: CASSYSTLIGAGGTSSYNEQFF; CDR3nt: TGTGCCAGCAGTTACTCGACCCTAATAGGAGCGGGGGGGACGAGCTCCTACAATGAGCAGTTCTTC
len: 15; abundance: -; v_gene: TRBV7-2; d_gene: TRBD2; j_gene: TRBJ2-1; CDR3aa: CASSLNEGAGDEQFF; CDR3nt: TGTGCCAGCAGCTTAAATGAGGGTGCGGGGGATGAGCAGTTCTTC
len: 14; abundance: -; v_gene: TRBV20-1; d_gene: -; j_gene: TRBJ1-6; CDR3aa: CSARGVRVNSPLHF; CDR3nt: TGCAGTGCTAGAGGCGTCAGGGTGAATTCACCCCTCCACTTT
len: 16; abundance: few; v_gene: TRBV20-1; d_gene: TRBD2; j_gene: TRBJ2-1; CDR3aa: CSARPSGVGSYNEQFF; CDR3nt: TGCAGTGCTCGCCCTAGCGGGGTAGGCTCCTACAATGAGCAGTTCTTC
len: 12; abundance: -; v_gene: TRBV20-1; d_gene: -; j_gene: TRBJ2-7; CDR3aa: CSAKPGSYEQYF; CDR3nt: TGCAGTGCAAAACCAGGGAGTTACGAGCAGTACTTC
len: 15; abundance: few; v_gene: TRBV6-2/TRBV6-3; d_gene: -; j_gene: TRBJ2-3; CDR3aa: CASSYGGSNADTQYF; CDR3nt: TGTGCCAGCAGTTACGGAGGCTCAAATGCAGATACGCAGTATTTT
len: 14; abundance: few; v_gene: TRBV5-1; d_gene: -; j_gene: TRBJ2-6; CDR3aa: CATRDSSGANVLTF; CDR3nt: TGCGCCACGCGGGACAGCTCTGGGGCCAACGTCCTGACTTTC
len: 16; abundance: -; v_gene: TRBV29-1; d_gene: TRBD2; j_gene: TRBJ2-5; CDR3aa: CSVDLLAGGPRETQYF; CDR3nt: TGCAGCGTCGACCTATTAGCGGGGGGGCCGAGAGAGACCCAGTACTTC
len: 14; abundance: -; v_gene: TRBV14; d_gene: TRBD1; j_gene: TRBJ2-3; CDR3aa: CASSSGQAQVTQYF; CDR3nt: TGTGCCAGCAGCTCGGGACAGGCTCAGGTTACGCAGTATTTT
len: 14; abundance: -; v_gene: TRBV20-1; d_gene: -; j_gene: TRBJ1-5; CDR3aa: CSATGGRRNQPQHF; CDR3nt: TGCAGTGCTACCGGGGGGAGACGCAATCAGCCCCAGCATTTT
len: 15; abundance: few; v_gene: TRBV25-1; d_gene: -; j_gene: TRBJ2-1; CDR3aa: CASTPAAYFSNEQFF; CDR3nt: TGTGCCAGCACCCCAGCGGCATACTTTTCCAATGAGCAGTTCTTC
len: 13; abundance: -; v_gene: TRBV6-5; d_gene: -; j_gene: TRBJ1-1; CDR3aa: CASRTGYNTEAFF; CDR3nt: TGTGCCAGCAGGACAGGCTACAACACTGAAGCTTTCTTT
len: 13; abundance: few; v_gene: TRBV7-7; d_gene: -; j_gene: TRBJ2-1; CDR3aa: CASSLASGDEQFF; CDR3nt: TGTGCTAGCAGCTTAGCCAGTGGCGATGAGCAGTTCTTC
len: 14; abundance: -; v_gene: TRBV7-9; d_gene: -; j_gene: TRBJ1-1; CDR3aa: CASSPLRGVTEAFF; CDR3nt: TGTGCCAGCAGCCCTCTGCGCGGGGTCACTGAAGCTTTCTTT
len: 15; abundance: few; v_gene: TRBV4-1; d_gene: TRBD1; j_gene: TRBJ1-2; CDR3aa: CASSRDRDSLLGYTF; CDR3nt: TGCGCCAGCAGCCGTGACCGGGACAGCCTTTTGGGCTACACCTTC
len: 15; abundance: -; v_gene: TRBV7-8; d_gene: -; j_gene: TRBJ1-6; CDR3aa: CASSYSLVGNSPLHF; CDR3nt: TGTGCCAGCAGCTACTCACTTGTGGGGAATTCACCCCTCCACTTT
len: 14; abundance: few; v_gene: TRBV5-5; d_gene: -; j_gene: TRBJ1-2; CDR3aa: CASSPTTANYGYTF; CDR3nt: TGTGCCAGCAGCCCCACAACAGCTAACTATGGCTACACCTTC
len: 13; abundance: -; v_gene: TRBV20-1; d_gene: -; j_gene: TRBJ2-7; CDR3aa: CSARVPDYYEQYF; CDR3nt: TGCAGTGCTAGAGTCCCGGACTACTACGAGCAGTACTTC
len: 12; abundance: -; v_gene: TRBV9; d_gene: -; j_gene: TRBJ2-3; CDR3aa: CASSPNPDTQYF; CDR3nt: TGTGCCAGCAGCCCGAACCCAGATACGCAGTATTTT
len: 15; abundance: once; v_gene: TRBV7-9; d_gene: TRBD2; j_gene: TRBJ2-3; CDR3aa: CASSRLAGSTDTQYF; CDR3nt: TGTGCCAGCAGCCGACTAGCGGGGTCAACAGATACGCAGTATTTT
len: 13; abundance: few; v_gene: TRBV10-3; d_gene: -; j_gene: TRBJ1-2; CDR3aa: CARPPGQLLGYTF; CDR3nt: TGTGCCCGCCCCCCCGGACAGCTCTTGGGCTACACCTTC
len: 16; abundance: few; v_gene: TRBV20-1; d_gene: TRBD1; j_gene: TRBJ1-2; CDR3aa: CSARDRREGGDKGYTF; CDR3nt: TGCAGTGCTAGAGATCGGCGAGAAGGGGGCGATAAGGGCTACACCTTC
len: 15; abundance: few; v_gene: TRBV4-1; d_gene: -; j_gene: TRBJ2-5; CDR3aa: CASSQARVNQETQYF; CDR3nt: TGCGCCAGCAGCCAAGCTCGAGTGAACCAAGAGACCCAGTACTTC
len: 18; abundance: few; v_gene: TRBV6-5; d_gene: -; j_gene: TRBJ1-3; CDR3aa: CASSYSWDIRGPGNTIYF; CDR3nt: TGTGCCAGCAGTTACTCTTGGGATATTCGGGGGCCTGGAAACACCATATATTTT
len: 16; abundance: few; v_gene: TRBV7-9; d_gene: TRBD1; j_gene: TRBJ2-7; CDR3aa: CASSPPRGTGTDEQYF; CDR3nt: TGTGCCAGCAGCCCGCCCAGGGGGACAGGGACTGACGAGCAGTACTTC
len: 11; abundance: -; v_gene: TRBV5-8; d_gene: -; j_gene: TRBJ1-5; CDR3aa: CASSLLPPQHF; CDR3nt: TGTGCCAGCAGCTTGCTTCCCCCCCAGCATTTT
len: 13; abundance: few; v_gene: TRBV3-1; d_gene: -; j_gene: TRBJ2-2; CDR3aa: CASSDSNTGELFF; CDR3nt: TGTGCCAGCAGCGACTCGAACACCGGGGAGCTGTTTTTT
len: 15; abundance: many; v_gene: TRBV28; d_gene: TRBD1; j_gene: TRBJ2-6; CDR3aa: CASSLGDRETNVLTF; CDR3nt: TGTGCCAGCAGTTTAGGGGACAGGGAGACCAACGTCCTGACTTTC
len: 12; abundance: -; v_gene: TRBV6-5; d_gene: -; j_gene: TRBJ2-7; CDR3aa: CASRQGPYEQYF; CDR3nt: TGTGCCAGCAGGCAGGGTCCCTACGAGCAGTACTTC
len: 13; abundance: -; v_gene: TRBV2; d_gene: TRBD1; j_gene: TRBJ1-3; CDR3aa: CASSRQGGNTIYF; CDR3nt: TGTGCCAGCAGCCGACAGGGTGGAAACACCATATATTTT
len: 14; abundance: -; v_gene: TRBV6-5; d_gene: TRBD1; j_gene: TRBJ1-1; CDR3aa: CASQDRGPRTEAFF; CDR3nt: TGTGCCAGCCAGGACAGGGGGCCGAGGACTGAAGCTTTCTTT
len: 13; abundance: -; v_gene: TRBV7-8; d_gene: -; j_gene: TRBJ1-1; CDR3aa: CASTFGQNTEAFF; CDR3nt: TGTGCCAGCACCTTTGGACAGAACACTGAAGCTTTCTTT
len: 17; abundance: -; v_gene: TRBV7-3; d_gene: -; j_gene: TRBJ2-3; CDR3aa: CASSLNGGGVSTDTQYF; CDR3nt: TGTGCCAGCAGCTTAAACGGGGGCGGGGTAAGCACAGATACGCAGTATTTT
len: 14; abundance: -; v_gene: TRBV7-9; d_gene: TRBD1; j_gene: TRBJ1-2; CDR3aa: CASSPSTGVYGYTF; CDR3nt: TGTGCCAGCAGCCCAAGTACAGGGGTCTATGGCTACACCTTC
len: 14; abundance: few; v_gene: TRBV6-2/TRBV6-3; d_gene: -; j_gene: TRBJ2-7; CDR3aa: CASSQTGIYDEQYF; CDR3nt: TGTGCCAGCAGCCAAACAGGGATTTACGACGAGCAGTACTTC
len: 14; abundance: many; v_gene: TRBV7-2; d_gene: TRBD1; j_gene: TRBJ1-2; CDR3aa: CASSLNEGAYGYTF; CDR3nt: TGTGCCAGCAGCTTAAATGAGGGGGCGTACGGCTACACCTTC
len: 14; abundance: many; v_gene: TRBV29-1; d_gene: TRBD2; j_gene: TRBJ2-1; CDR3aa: CSVMTSGVYNEQFF; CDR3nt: TGCAGCGTTATGACTAGCGGGGTCTACAATGAGCAGTTCTTC
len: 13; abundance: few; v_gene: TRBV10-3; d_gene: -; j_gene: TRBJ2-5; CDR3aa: CAISAGEGETQYF; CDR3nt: TGTGCCATCAGTGCCGGGGAAGGGGAGACCCAGTACTTC
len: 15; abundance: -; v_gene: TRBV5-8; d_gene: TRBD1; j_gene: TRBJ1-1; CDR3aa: CASSLYTGGWTEAFF; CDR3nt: TGTGCCAGCAGCTTGTATACAGGGGGCTGGACTGAAGCTTTCTTT
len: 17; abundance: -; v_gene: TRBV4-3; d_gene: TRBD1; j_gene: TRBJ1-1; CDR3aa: CASSQTWDREKYTEAFF; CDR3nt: TGCGCCAGCAGCCAGACATGGGACAGGGAGAAGTACACTGAAGCTTTCTTT
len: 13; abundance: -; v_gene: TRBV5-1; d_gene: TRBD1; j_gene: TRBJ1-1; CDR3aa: CASRDRESTEAFF; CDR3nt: TGCGCCAGCCGGGACAGGGAATCCACTGAAGCTTTCTTT
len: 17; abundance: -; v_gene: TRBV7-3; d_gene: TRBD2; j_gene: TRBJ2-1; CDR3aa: CASSSHLAGGPHNEQFF; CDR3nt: TGTGCCAGCAGCTCCCATCTAGCGGGGGGGCCCCACAATGAGCAGTTCTTC
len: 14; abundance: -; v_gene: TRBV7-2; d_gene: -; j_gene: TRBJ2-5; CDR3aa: CASSLLVAALTQYF; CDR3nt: TGTGCCAGCAGCTTATTGGTAGCGGCCTTGACCCAGTACTTC